What follows describes a single T cell receptor (beta chain). This entry belongs to a study of CD8 T cells in Susac syndrome. Random-hexamer reverse transcription was applied to roughly 0.5 to 1 ug RNA. The TCR beta CDR3 was amplified by immunoSEQ multiplex PCR across 54 Vbeta, 13 Jbeta. TCRdb independently ran MiXCR on the immunoSEQ multiplex PCR reads; one entry per CDR3 protein. The sample records 180,000 or so distinct CDR3 sequences, approximately 94% being singletons. The authors negatively isolated CD8+ and CD4+ T cells and FACS-enriched TEMRA cells. The receptor was derived from a human donor in good health. The sample comprised CD4+ T cells from PBMCs.

The CDR3 sequence is CASSLAVPGQGQPQHF. For the CDR3, the DNA is TGTGCCAGCAGCTTAGCAGTCCCGGGACAGGGACAGCCCCAGCATTTT. J is TRBJ1-5 and V is TRBV7-8; 9 bases fit TRBD1. V was clipped by 0 bases and J by 7 bases; unmatched bases: 7. Germline values: CDR1 SGHVS, CDR2 FQNEAQ. CDR3 size: 16 residues.